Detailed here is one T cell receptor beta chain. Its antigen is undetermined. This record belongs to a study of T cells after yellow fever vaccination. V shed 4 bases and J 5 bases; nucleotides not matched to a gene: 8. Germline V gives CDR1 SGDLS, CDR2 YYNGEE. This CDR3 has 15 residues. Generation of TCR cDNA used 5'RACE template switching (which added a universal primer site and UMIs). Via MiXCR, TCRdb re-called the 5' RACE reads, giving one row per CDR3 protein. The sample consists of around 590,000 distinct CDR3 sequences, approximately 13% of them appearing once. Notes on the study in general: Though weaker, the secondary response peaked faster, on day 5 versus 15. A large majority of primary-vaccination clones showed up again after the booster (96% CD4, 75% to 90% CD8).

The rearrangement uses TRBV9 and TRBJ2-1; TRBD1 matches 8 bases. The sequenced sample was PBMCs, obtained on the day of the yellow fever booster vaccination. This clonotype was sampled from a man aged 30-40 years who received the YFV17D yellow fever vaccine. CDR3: CASSPGQGLNNEQFF. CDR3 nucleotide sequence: TGTGCCAGCAGCCCTGGACAGGGATTAAACAATGAGCAGTTCTTC.